Listed below are T cell receptor beta chains from one sample, sequenced in a study of T cells after yellow fever vaccination. TCRdb passed the 5' RACE reads through MiXCR, listing each CDR3 protein once. The sample lists 250,000 or so distinct CDR3 sequences, over 3% seen once, with 15% to 20% in the top ten. The specimen comprised PBMCs, sampled 15 days after the yellow fever booster vaccination. These receptor sequences come from a man aged 18 to 30 who received the YFV17D yellow fever vaccine. The CDR3 runs from the conserved cysteine through the conserved F or W. Each record gives: CDR3 protein, CDR3 DNA, J gene, D gene, clone size, V gene. D genes are given only for firm matches. A row's size may be missing; if present it is once, few, many or a size class.

CDR3 protein: CASRRTLETGELFF; CDR3 DNA: TGCGCCAGCAGACGCACACTTGAGACCGGGGAGCTGTTTTTT; J gene: TRBJ2-2; D gene: -; clone size: many; V gene: TRBV5-1
CDR3 protein: CASTLSLGDPQHF; CDR3 DNA: TGTGCCAGCACCCTCTCATTGGGGGATCCCCAGCATTTT; J gene: TRBJ1-5; D gene: -; clone size: many; V gene: TRBV7-2
CDR3 protein: CSVEDNRPDTEAFF; CDR3 DNA: TGCAGCGTTGAAGATAACCGACCGGACACTGAAGCTTTCTTT; J gene: TRBJ1-1; D gene: -; clone size: many; V gene: TRBV29-1
CDR3 protein: CASSRDAAGQPQHF; CDR3 DNA: TGTGCCAGCAGTCGGGACGCGGCCGGGCAGCCCCAGCATTTT; J gene: TRBJ1-5; D gene: -; clone size: -; V gene: TRBV7-2
CDR3 protein: CASSLLSGVGNTIYF; CDR3 DNA: TGTGCCAGCAGCTTACTGTCAGGGGTGGGAAACACCATATATTTT; J gene: TRBJ1-3; D gene: -; clone size: many; V gene: TRBV7-3
CDR3 protein: CASSFGGLSYNEQFF; CDR3 DNA: TGTGCCAGCAGCTTCGGGGGGCTCTCCTACAATGAGCAGTTCTTC; J gene: TRBJ2-1; D gene: -; clone size: many; V gene: TRBV7-2
CDR3 protein: CASGWSQPQHF; CDR3 DNA: TGTGCCAGCGGATGGAGTCAGCCCCAGCATTTT; J gene: TRBJ1-5; D gene: -; clone size: many; V gene: TRBV12-3/TRBV12-4
CDR3 protein: CASSLGLRVGELFF; CDR3 DNA: TGTGCCAGCAGCTTAGGCCTCAGGGTCGGGGAGCTGTTTTTT; J gene: TRBJ2-2; D gene: -; clone size: few; V gene: TRBV13
CDR3 protein: CAAHRGLYTEAFF; CDR3 DNA: TGTGCCGCTCACAGGGGACTGTACACTGAAGCTTTCTTT; J gene: TRBJ1-1; D gene: TRBD1; clone size: many; V gene: TRBV6-6
CDR3 protein: CASSLAWTDEAFF; CDR3 DNA: TGTGCCAGCAGCTTAGCGTGGACAGATGAAGCTTTCTTT; J gene: TRBJ1-1; D gene: -; clone size: many; V gene: TRBV7-9
CDR3 protein: CASSRQKGRGARDTQYF; CDR3 DNA: TGTGCCAGCAGCCGACAAAAGGGCAGGGGGGCTAGGGATACGCAGTATTTT; J gene: TRBJ2-3; D gene: -; clone size: many; V gene: TRBV7-2
CDR3 protein: CASSQSSGGETQYF; CDR3 DNA: TGCGCCAGCAGCCAATCTAGCGGGGGTGAGACCCAGTACTTC; J gene: TRBJ2-5; D gene: TRBD2; clone size: many; V gene: TRBV5-1
CDR3 protein: CASSLRQGDSPLHF; CDR3 DNA: TGTGCCAGCAGCTTGAGGCAGGGGGATTCACCCCTCCACTTT; J gene: TRBJ1-6; D gene: TRBD1; clone size: many; V gene: TRBV5-5
CDR3 protein: CASSLGESSGANVLTF; CDR3 DNA: TGCGCCAGCAGCTTGGGCGAAAGCTCTGGGGCCAACGTCCTGACTTTC; J gene: TRBJ2-6; D gene: -; clone size: many; V gene: TRBV5-1
CDR3 protein: CASSQWSGGSDTQYF; CDR3 DNA: TGCGCCAGCAGCCAATGGAGCGGGGGATCAGATACGCAGTATTTT; J gene: TRBJ2-3; D gene: TRBD2; clone size: many; V gene: TRBV4-1
CDR3 protein: CASSQAGTQTYNEQFF; CDR3 DNA: TGTGCCAGCAGCCAGGCCGGGACACAAACTTACAATGAGCAGTTCTTC; J gene: TRBJ2-1; D gene: -; clone size: many; V gene: TRBV4-2
CDR3 protein: CASSQDGTGNQPQHF; CDR3 DNA: TGTGCCAGCAGCCAAGATGGGACAGGGAATCAGCCCCAGCATTTT; J gene: TRBJ1-5; D gene: TRBD1; clone size: many; V gene: TRBV4-2
CDR3 protein: CAWRGRDLNYGYTF; CDR3 DNA: TGTGCCTGGAGAGGGCGGGACCTTAACTATGGCTACACCTTC; J gene: TRBJ1-2; D gene: -; clone size: many; V gene: TRBV30
CDR3 protein: CASSQETAGRGSPYEQYF; CDR3 DNA: TGCGCCAGCAGCCAAGAGACGGCGGGCAGGGGCTCGCCCTACGAGCAGTACTTC; J gene: TRBJ2-7; D gene: -; clone size: many; V gene: TRBV4-1
CDR3 protein: CASSLSASRGTQETQYF; CDR3 DNA: TGTGCCAGCAGCCTCTCAGCTTCCCGGGGGACCCAAGAGACCCAGTACTTC; J gene: TRBJ2-5; D gene: -; clone size: many; V gene: TRBV4-2
CDR3 protein: CSARDVGTLAKNIQYF; CDR3 DNA: TGCAGTGCTAGAGATGTAGGAACACTAGCCAAAAACATTCAGTACTTC; J gene: TRBJ2-4; D gene: -; clone size: many; V gene: TRBV20-1
CDR3 protein: CASSLGLGNNEQFF; CDR3 DNA: TGTGCCAGCAGCTTAGGGCTAGGGAACAATGAGCAGTTCTTC; J gene: TRBJ2-1; D gene: -; clone size: many; V gene: TRBV11-3
CDR3 protein: CASSYTALVAGRHTGELFF; CDR3 DNA: TGTGCCAGCAGTTACACGGCCTTGGTGGCGGGGCGGCACACCGGGGAGCTGTTTTTT; J gene: TRBJ2-2; D gene: -; clone size: many; V gene: TRBV6-5
CDR3 protein: CASSSRTGTYTF; CDR3 DNA: TGTGCCAGCAGCAGCAGAACAGGGACCTACACCTTC; J gene: TRBJ1-2; D gene: -; clone size: few; V gene: TRBV7-2
CDR3 protein: CDSTSWAGSITDTQYF; CDR3 DNA: TGCGACAGCACCTCCTGGGCTGGTAGCATCACAGATACGCAGTATTTT; J gene: TRBJ2-3; D gene: -; clone size: -; V gene: TRBV4-1
CDR3 protein: CASRGTGRNTEAFF; CDR3 DNA: TGTGCCAGCAGGGGGACAGGACGGAACACTGAAGCTTTCTTT; J gene: TRBJ1-1; D gene: TRBD1; clone size: many; V gene: TRBV6-5
CDR3 protein: CASSRVGEEKLFF; CDR3 DNA: TGCGCCAGCAGCCGGGTGGGGGAAGAAAAACTGTTTTTT; J gene: TRBJ1-4; D gene: -; clone size: many; V gene: TRBV4-1
CDR3 protein: CSARGVATNEKLFF; CDR3 DNA: TGCAGTGCTAGAGGGGTGGCAACTAATGAAAAACTGTTTTTT; J gene: TRBJ1-4; D gene: -; clone size: many; V gene: TRBV20-1
CDR3 protein: CASSRGGSTNEKLFF; CDR3 DNA: TGTGCCAGCAGCCGTGGAGGGAGCACTAATGAAAAACTGTTTTTT; J gene: TRBJ1-4; D gene: -; clone size: many; V gene: TRBV5-5
CDR3 protein: CASSLRGRRYTF; CDR3 DNA: TGTGCCAGCAGCCTCCGGGGCCGGCGCTACACCTTC; J gene: TRBJ1-2; D gene: -; clone size: many; V gene: TRBV7-9
CDR3 protein: CASSISGSGEWNEQFF; CDR3 DNA: TGTGCCAGTAGTATATCGGGGTCGGGGGAGTGGAATGAGCAGTTCTTC; J gene: TRBJ2-1; D gene: -; clone size: many; V gene: TRBV19
CDR3 protein: CASSFSGVERPFRELFF; CDR3 DNA: TGCGCCAGCAGCTTTTCGGGCGTCGAGAGGCCTTTCCGGGAGCTGTTTTTT; J gene: TRBJ2-2; D gene: -; clone size: many; V gene: TRBV5-1
CDR3 protein: CASSQAPGDTEAFF; CDR3 DNA: TGTGCCAGCAGCCAGGCGCCCGGGGACACTGAAGCTTTCTTT; J gene: TRBJ1-1; D gene: -; clone size: many; V gene: TRBV11-1
CDR3 protein: CASRITGTDYNEQFF; CDR3 DNA: TGTGCCAGCAGAATAACCGGGACAGATTACAATGAGCAGTTCTTC; J gene: TRBJ2-1; D gene: TRBD1; clone size: many; V gene: TRBV7-2
CDR3 protein: CASSHPSGGNTGELFF; CDR3 DNA: TGCGCCAGCAGCCACCCCAGTGGGGGGAACACCGGGGAGCTGTTTTTT; J gene: TRBJ2-2; D gene: -; clone size: many; V gene: TRBV4-3
CDR3 protein: CASSLGGFTDTQYF; CDR3 DNA: TGTGCCAGCAGTTTGGGGGGATTCACAGATACGCAGTATTTT; J gene: TRBJ2-3; D gene: -; clone size: many; V gene: TRBV5-1
CDR3 protein: CASSQTRTGNVVNIQYF; CDR3 DNA: TGCGCCAGCAGCCAAACAAGGACAGGGAACGTTGTAAACATTCAGTACTTC; J gene: TRBJ2-4; D gene: TRBD1; clone size: many; V gene: TRBV4-3
CDR3 protein: CASSSPGGLANYGYTF; CDR3 DNA: TGCGCCAGCAGTAGCCCAGGGGGTCTCGCGAACTATGGCTACACCTTC; J gene: TRBJ1-2; D gene: TRBD1; clone size: many; V gene: TRBV5-1
CDR3 protein: CASSSGLQQYF; CDR3 DNA: TGTGCCAGCAGCTCGGGACTCCAGCAGTACTTC; J gene: TRBJ2-7; D gene: -; clone size: many; V gene: TRBV7-2
CDR3 protein: CASSQDRTGVVYEQYF; CDR3 DNA: TGCGCCAGCAGCCAAGATAGGACAGGGGTTGTCTACGAGCAGTACTTC; J gene: TRBJ2-7; D gene: TRBD1; clone size: -; V gene: TRBV4-3
CDR3 protein: CASSPDAAPRAYF; CDR3 DNA: TGTGCCAGCTCACCCGATGCCGCGCCGAGGGCGTACTTC; J gene: TRBJ2-7; D gene: -; clone size: many; V gene: TRBV18